Here is one TCR beta chain with its context. The antigen this receptor binds is unknown. The junction does not match germline at one end; this may be a read error. The data stem from a study of molecular identifiers for immune sequencing clone quantification (dated by TCRdb to the late 2010s). With regard to the full study: For a replicate experiment, the RNA from either approximately 20,000 or 100,000 naive CD8 T cells was divided into five aliquots, and four of those aliquots went on to sequencing. This methods study benchmarked molecular-identifier clustering-based TCR repertoire sequencing (MIDCIRS) and TCR RNA copy counting, using CD8 T cells to do so. Overall study outcomes, separate from this receptor: The naive libraries included spiked-in Jurkat TCR RNA (roughly nine copies' worth), and this RNA is not part of the donor repertoire. Modeling gave about 3 recovered TCR RNA copies per cell versus 8 to 10 by digital PCR, implying 25% to 30% capture efficiency. A single cell's worth of spiked-in Jurkat TCR RNA was reported detectable even among around 970,000 naive CD8 T cells. When barcode sub-clustering was omitted, TCR diversity was inflated by chimeric consensus sequences, with chimeras reaching as high as 47%. In CMV-specific effector cells, clones with more than 20 RNA copies contained over 99% of molecules, whereas in naive cells such clones contained under 1% of molecules. The sizes of highly expanded clones could end up underestimated when identical TCR molecules share a barcode.

Libraries of naive CD8 T cells were built from approximately 20,000 to 1,000,000 sorted cells, with 10%, 30% or 50% of the purified RNA used. Naive CD8 T cells were FACS-sorted as CD8+CD4-CCR7+CD45RA+ on a BD FACSAria II into RLT Plus buffer. Detection sensitivity was tested by spiking Jurkat RNA equal to approximately 9 TCR copies' worth into samples containing roughly 19,000-1,100,000 naive CD8 T cells. Enrichment of CD8 T cells was done with RosetteSep CD8+ T Cell Enrichment Cocktail plus Ficoll-Paque, and ACK red cell lysis came afterward. CDR1 is given as SGHNT and CDR2 as YYREEE, both from the germline V gene (reference sequence). From the cysteine through the phenylalanine, the CDR3 covers 12 amino acids. Only the CDR3 region is kept as DNA, spanning 36 bases read in frame from base 1. Library construction relied on PCR. Sequencing used a NextSeq 500. Bulk TCR libraries were generated as previously described, with the TCR primers listed in Table S5 used. The Qiagen AllPrep DNA/RNA kit was used to purify total RNA. Before any analysis, reads coming from multiple sequencing runs of the same library were combined into one pool. The original methods were these. Reads were retained only if the reads had an exact TCR constant sequence, and the retained reads were trimmed to 150 nt and grouped according to their 12-nt molecular barcodes. Within each barcode group, reads were sub-clustered at a 15% Levenshtein threshold, and quality-weighted consensus sequences were built per RNA molecule. Non-functional sequences were filtered out, along with any lower-count sequence sitting one edit away from another sequence. Based on a fit of two negative binomial distributions, barcode sub-clusters having less than 20% of the maximum read count were discarded. The raw public data were reprocessed by TCRdb itself: fastp quality trimming at Q25, MiXCR clonotype calling, in-frame beta chains only. CDR3 protein sequences are deduplicated, and each keeps its most common genes and DNA. What appears here as the V and J calls and clone size reflects TCRdb's work, not the paper's. In all, the sample holds about 630,000 distinct CDR3 sequences, and around 25% of those were seen once. The ten largest account for about 0.73% of the sample.

This chain joins TRBV5-4 to TRBJ1-1, with the D gene not confidently named. The source material was naive CD8+ T cells from blood, with Jurkat cell RNA spiked in. According to the study, the label for this sample's cell subset or site signals: FACS-sorted CD8+CD4-CCR7+CD45RA+ naive T cells. This receptor was identified in a human donor in good health. Some libraries in this study had Jurkat cell RNA spiked in. The CDR3 here reads CASSRYLTAAFF. The DNA sequence is TGTGCCAGCAGCCGATACTTAACTGCAGCTTTCTTT. Where the CDR3 stops, the reference TRBV5-4 and TRBJ1-1 genes take over; the full variable domain is ETGVTQSPTHLIKTRGQQVTLRCSSQSGHNTVSWYQQALGQGPQFIFQYYREEENGRGNFPPRFSGLQFPNYSSELNVNALELDDSALYLCASSRYLTAAFFGQGTRLTVV.